What follows describes a single T cell receptor beta chain. Its specificity is unknown. The method was immunoSEQ multiplex PCR; TCRdb's version includes in-frame clones alone and lacks a portion of them. Among roughly 150,000 clones, 80% to 95% were seen once, and the ten largest hold approximately 1.4%. This specimen comes from a study of T cell responses to AZD1222 COVID-19 vaccine. V lost 8 bases to trimming and J lost 3 bases, with 14 bases between them. CDR3 length equals 13 residues. CDR1 is MNHEY, CDR2 SVGAGI, per germline. Study observations and caveats: A rise in Spike-specific TCR breadth and depth followed two AZD1222 doses. Spike-wide vaccine-associated CD4 TCRs dominated at 160-218 and 743-854. Unmutated variant regions are reportedly the target of nearly half of TCRs that are spike-specific. Researchers took repertoire samples only after the peak T cell response had come.

The rearrangement links TRBV6-5 to TRBJ2-7; no firm D call. This sample comprised peripheral blood, obtained on day 0 of AZD1222 vaccination. The clonotype originates from an adult in good health. CDR3 DNA: TGTGCCAGCTGCCGGCTGGGTGGCTACGAGCAGTACTTC. It encodes CASCRLGGYEQYF.